This T cell receptor beta chain was observed in a study of blood T cell repertoires in COVID-19. Overall study context: Italy, Spain and the United States were the sources of the convalescent and acute COVID-19 samples. From T cells, B-cell-depleted T cells, or PBMCs came the material, which was cDNA or gDNA.

Original handling: Amplification of reference gene primers provided the estimated nucleated cell counts. Sequencing used immunoSEQ multiplex PCR; TCRdb keeps in-frame clones, though not all of them. V, J and clone size are those of that table, while D and trimming were read from the DNA. The data show roughly 200,000 clones, nearly 90% seen once. With V trimmed by 6 bases and J by 4 bases, 6 bases remained unmatched. CDR1 MNHEY and CDR2 SMNVEV come from the germline V gene (reference sequence). This CDR3 region has 14 residues. The chain couples TRBV27 to TRBJ2-1; 7 positions agree with TRBD1. Material for sequencing was peripheral blood. This TCR was sampled from a middle-aged man with acute or convalescent COVID-19. The CDR3 DNA follows: TGTGCCAGCAGCGGGGACAGCTTATACAATGAGCAGTTCTTC. Its protein is CASSGDSLYNEQFF.